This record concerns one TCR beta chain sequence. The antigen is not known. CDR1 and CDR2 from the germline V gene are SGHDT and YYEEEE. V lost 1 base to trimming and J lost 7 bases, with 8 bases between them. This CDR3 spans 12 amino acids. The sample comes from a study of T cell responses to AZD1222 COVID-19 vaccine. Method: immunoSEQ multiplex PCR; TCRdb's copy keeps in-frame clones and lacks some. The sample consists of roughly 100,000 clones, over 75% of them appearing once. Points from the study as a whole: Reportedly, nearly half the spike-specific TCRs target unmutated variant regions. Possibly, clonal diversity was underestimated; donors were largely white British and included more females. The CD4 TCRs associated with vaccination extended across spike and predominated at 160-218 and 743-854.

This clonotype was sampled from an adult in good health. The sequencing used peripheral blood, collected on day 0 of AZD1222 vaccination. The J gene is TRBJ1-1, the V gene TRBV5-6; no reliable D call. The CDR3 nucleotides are TGTGCCAGCAGCTTGTCCTTAGGTGAAGCTTTCTTT. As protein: CASSLSLGEAFF.